Shown below are 8 T cell receptor beta chains from a single sample sequenced in a study of naive and memory T cell subsets. The beta constant-region primer was an equimolar mix of two oligonucleotides covering TRBC1 and TRBC2. The ligated cDNA underwent four PCR rounds using SP2 and nested alpha and beta constant-region primers. One entry per CDR3 protein, called by TCRdb with MiXCR from the UMI-ligation and nested PCR reads. The table lists 150,000 or so distinct CDR3 sequences, roughly 23% of them singletons. Their specific antigens are unknown. General study results and limits: Naive repertoires, especially CD8, held a few larger clonotypes, possibly memory cells re-expressing CD45RA.

The sequenced sample consisted of naive CD4+ T cells from blood. All receptors derive from a human donor in good health.

The chain combines TRBV24-1 with TRBJ2-1; weak D call: TRBD2 (5 bases). Germline V gives CDR1 KGHDR, CDR2 SFDVKD. This CDR3 has 15 residues. Trimming cost V 0 bases and J 5 bases, with 10 bases left between them. DNA for the CDR3: TGTGCCACCAGTGATTTGCGGTCGGAGGACAATGAGCAGTTCTTC. This gives the protein CATSDLRSEDNEQFF.

This clonotype turned up a few times. This chain connects TRBV7-2 to TRBJ2-3; a weak D match, TRBD2 (6 bases). Deletions cut 1 base from V and 0 bases from J, with 14 bases between. The CDR3 is 17 amino acids. Germline lookup yields CDR1 SGHTA and CDR2 FQGNSA. This chain's CDR3 is CASSLVRVAVSTDTQYF. CDR3 nucleotide sequence: TGTGCCAGCAGCTTAGTTCGGGTAGCGGTGAGCACAGATACGCAGTATTTT.

The chain recombines TRBV7-2 with TRBJ2-1; D remains ambiguous. In germline, CDR1 is SGHTA, CDR2 FQGNSA. The V end lost 6 bases, the J end lost 5 bases, and 11 bases lay between the germline ends. The CDR3 has 13 residues. The CDR3 DNA follows: TGTGCCAGCAGTCCGAAGTATCACAATGAGCAGTTCTTC. Protein product: CASSPKYHNEQFF.

The chain recombines TRBV6-5 with TRBJ1-5; D not certain. The CDR3 sequence is 11 residues long. In germline, CDR1 is MNHEY, CDR2 SVGAGI. DNA for the CDR3: TGTTCACCCTACTTAGATCAGCCCCAGCATTTT. This translates into CSPYLDQPQHF.

A few counts support this clonotype. The gene calls are TRBV20-1 and TRBJ2-1, with D tentatively TRBD1 (6 bases). Germline assignment: CDR1 DFQATT and CDR2 SNEGSKA (reference sequence). This CDR3 has 14 residues. Trimming took off 2 bases at V and 4 bases at J, with 12 bases between the two ends. CDR3 amino acids: CSARTGKAYNEQFF. DNA of the CDR3: TGCAGTGCTAGAACAGGGAAGGCTTACAATGAGCAGTTCTTC.

The chain is built from TRBV20-1 and TRBJ2-2; possibly TRBD1 for D (6 bases). The germline V and J ends were trimmed by 2 bases and 4 bases, with 11 bases remaining between them. Germline lookup yields CDR1 DFQATT and CDR2 SNEGSKA (reference sequence). The CDR3 covers 14 residues. The CDR3 coding sequence is TGCAGTGCTAGAAATAACAGGGCCACCGGGGAGCTGTTTTTT. Protein product: CSARNNRATGELFF.

The rearrangement links TRBV11-2 to TRBJ2-7, with TRBD1 matching 7 bases. The V segment lost 5 bases and the J segment 11 bases; nucleotides outside the gene matches: 12. This CDR3 spans 13 amino acids. The germline V gene encodes CDR1 SGHAT and CDR2 FQNNGV. The CDR3 coding sequence is TGTGCCAGCAGCATCTCAAACCGGGACAGAGAGTACTTC. Encoded protein: CASSISNRDREYF. Full variable domain (remainder filled in from reference TRBV11-2 and TRBJ2-7): EAGVAQSPRYKIIEKRQSVAFWCNPISGHATLYWYQQILGQGPKLLIQFQNNGVVDDSQLPKDRFSAERLKGVDSTLKIQPAKLEDSAVYLCASSISNRDREYFGPGTRLTVT.

The chain carries TRBV6-5 and TRBJ1-5, with D possibly TRBD1 on 5 matching bases. Trimming took 6 bases from V and 0 from J, leaving 9 bases between them. Germline loops: CDR1 MNHEY, CDR2 SVGAGI. The CDR3 is 14 residues long. The CDR3 sequence: CASRTGYSNQPQHF. The CDR3 nucleotides are TGTGCCAGCAGAACAGGTTATAGCAATCAGCCCCAGCATTTT.